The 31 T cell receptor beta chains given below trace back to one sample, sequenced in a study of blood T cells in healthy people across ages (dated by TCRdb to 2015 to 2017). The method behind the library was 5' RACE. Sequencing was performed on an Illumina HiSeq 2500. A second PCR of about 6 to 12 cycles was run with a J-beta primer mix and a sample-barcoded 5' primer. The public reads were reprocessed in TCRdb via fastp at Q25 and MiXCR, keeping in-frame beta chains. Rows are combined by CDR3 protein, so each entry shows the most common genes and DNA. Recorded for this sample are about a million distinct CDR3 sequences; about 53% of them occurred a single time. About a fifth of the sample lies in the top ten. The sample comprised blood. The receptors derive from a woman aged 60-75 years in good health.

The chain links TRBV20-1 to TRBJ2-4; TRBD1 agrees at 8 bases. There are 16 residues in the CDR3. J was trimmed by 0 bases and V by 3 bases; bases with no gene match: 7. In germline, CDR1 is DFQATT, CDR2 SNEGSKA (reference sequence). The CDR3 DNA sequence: TGCAGTGCTAGGTTGACAGGGGCCACAGCCAAAAACATTCAGTACTTC. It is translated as CSARLTGATAKNIQYF.

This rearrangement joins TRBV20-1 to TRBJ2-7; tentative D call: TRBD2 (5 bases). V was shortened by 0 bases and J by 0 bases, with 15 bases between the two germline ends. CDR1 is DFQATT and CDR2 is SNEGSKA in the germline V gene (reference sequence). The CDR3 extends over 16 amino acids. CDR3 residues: CSARDLTRESSYEQYF. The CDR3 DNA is TGCAGTGCTAGAGATCTCACTAGGGAAAGCTCCTACGAGCAGTACTTC.

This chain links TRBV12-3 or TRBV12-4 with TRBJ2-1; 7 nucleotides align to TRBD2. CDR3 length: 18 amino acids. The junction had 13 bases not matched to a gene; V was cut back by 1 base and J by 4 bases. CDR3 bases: TGTGCCAGCAGTTTAGAACGGGAGGACATGGGAATATACAATGAGCAGTTCTTC. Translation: CASSLEREDMGIYNEQFF.

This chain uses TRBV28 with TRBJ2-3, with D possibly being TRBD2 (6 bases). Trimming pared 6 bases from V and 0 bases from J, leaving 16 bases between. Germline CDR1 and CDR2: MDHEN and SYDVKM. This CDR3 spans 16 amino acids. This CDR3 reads CASSPIAESSTDTQYF. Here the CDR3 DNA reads TGTGCCAGCAGCCCTATAGCGGAGTCAAGCACAGATACGCAGTATTTT.

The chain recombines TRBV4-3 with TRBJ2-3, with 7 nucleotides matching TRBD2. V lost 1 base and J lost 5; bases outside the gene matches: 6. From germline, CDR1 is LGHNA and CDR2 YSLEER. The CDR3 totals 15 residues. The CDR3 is CASSQGTSEGDTQYF. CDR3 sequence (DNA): TGCGCCAGCAGCCAAGGCACTAGCGAAGGAGATACGCAGTATTTT.

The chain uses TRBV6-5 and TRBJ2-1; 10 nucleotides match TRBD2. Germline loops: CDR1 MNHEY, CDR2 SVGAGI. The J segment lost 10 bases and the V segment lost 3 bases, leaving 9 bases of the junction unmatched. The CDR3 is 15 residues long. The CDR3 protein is CASSYIAGGRGEQFF. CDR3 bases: TGTGCCAGCAGTTATATAGCGGGGGGACGGGGGGAGCAGTTCTTC.

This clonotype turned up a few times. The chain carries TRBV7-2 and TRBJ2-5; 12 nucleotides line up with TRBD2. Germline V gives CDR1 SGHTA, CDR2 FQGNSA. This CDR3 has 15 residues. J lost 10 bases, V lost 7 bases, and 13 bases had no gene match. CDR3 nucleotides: TGTGCCAGCACAATTTGGGGGACTAGCGGGCGACACCAGTACTTC. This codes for CASTIWGTSGRHQYF.

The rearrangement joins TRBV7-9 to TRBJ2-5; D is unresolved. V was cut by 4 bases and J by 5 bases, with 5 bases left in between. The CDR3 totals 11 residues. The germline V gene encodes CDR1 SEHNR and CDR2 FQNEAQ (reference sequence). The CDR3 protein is CASSWLETQYF. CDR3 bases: TGTGCCAGCAGCTGGCTTGAGACCCAGTACTTC.

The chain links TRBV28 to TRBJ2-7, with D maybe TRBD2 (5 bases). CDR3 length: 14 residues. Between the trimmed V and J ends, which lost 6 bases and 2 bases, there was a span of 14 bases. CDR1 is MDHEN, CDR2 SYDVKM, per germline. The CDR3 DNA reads TGTGCCAGCAGCTTGCCGGGGTCTCCCTACGAGCAGTACTTC. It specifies CASSLPGSPYEQYF.

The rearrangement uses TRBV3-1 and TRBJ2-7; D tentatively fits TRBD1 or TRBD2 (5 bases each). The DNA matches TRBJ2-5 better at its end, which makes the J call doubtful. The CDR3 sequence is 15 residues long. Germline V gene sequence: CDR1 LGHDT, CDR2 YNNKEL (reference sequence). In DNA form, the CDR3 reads TGTGCCAGCAGCCAAGGCGGCCGGGGACGGGAGACCCAGTACTTC. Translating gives CASSQGGRGRETQYF.

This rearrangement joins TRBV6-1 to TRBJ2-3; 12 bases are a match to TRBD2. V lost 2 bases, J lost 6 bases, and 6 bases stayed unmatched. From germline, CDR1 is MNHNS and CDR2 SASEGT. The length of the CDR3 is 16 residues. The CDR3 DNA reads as TGTGCCAGCAGTGAAATGGCTAGCGGGAGGGCTGATACGCAGTATTTT. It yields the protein CASSEMASGRADTQYF.

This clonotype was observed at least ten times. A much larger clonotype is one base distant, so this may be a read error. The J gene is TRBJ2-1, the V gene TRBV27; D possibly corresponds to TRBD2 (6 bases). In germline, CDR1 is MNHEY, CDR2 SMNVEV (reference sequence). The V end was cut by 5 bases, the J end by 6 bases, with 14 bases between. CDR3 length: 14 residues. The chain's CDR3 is CASSVGQGGNEQFF. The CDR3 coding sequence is TGTGCCAGCAGTGTAGGGCAGGGAGGCAATGAGCAGTTCTTC.

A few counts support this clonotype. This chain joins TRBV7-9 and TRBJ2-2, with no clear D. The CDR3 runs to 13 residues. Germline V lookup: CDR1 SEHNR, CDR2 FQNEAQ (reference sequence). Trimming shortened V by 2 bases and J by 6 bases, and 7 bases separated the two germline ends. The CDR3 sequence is CASSLSGSGELFF. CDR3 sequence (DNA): TGTGCCAGCAGCTTAAGTGGGTCCGGGGAGCTGTTTTTT.

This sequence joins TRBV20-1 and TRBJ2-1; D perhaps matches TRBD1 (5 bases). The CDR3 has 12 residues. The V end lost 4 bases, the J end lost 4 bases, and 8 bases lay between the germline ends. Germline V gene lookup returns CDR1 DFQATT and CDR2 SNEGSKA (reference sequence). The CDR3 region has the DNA TGCAGTGCTAAGGGGCAGTACAATGAGCAGTTCTTC. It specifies CSAKGQYNEQFF.

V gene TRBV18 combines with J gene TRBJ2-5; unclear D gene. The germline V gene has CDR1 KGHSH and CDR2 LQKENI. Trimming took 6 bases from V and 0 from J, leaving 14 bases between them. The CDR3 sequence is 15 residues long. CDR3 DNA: TGTGCCAGCTCCCTTACCGCGAGGAACCAAGAGACCCAGTACTTC. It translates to CASSLTARNQETQYF.

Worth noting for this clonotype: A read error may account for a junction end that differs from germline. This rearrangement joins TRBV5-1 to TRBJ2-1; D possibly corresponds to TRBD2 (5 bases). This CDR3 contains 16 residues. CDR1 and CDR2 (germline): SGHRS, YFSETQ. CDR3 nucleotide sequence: TGCGCCAACAGCTTGGACGTAGCGTTCTCCTACAATGAGCAGTTCTTC. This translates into CANSLDVAFSYNEQFF.

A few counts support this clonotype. CDR3 in amino acids: CAWSVGGRETQYF. CDR3 sequence (DNA): TGTGCCTGGAGTGTAGGTGGTCGAGAGACCCAGTACTTC. This chain uses TRBV30 with TRBJ2-5; D is ambiguous. This CDR3 is 13 amino acids long. Trimming removed 0 bases from V and 4 bases from J, with 9 bases in between. The germline V gene encodes CDR1 GTSNPN and CDR2 SVGIG (reference sequence).

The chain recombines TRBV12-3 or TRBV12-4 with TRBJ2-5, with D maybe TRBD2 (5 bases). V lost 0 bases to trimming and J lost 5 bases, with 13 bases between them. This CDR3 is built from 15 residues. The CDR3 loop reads CASSLAGEGLETQYF. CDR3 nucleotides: TGTGCCAGCAGTTTAGCGGGCGAGGGTTTGGAGACCCAGTACTTC.

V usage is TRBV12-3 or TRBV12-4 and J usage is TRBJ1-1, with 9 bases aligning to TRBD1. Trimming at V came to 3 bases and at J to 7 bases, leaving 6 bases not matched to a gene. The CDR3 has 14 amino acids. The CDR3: CASSFQDRGFEAFF. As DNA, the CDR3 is TGTGCCAGCAGTTTTCAGGACAGGGGATTTGAAGCTTTCTTT.

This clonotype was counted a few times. CDR3 region: CSASLAGGAYNEQFF. The CDR3 DNA follows: TGCAGTGCTAGTTTAGCGGGGGGGGCCTACAATGAGCAGTTCTTC. The genes are TRBV20-1 and TRBJ2-1; 11 nucleotides line up with TRBD2. This CDR3 region has 15 residues. CDR1 is DFQATT, CDR2 SNEGSKA, per germline (reference sequence). Trimming took 3 bases from V and 2 from J; bases not matched to a gene: 3.

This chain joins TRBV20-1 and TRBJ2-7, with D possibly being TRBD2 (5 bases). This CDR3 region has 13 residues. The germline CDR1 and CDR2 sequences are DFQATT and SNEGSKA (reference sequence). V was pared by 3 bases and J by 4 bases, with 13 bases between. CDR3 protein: CSARSLEGYEQYF. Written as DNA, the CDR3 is TGCAGTGCTAGGTCACTAGAGGGTTACGAGCAGTACTTC.

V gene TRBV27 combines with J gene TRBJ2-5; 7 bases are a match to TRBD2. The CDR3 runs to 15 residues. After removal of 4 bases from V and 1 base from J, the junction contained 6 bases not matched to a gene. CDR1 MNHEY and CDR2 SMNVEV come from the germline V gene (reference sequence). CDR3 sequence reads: CASSSQLAPQETQYF. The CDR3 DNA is TGTGCCAGCAGTTCCCAACTAGCGCCCCAAGAGACCCAGTACTTC.

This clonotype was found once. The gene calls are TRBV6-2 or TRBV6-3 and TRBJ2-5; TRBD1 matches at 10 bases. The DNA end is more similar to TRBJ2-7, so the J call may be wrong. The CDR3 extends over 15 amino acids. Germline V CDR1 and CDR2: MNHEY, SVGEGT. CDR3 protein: CASSYAGTGVNEQYF. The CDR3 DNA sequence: TGTGCCAGCAGTTACGCCGGGACAGGGGTAAACGAGCAGTACTTC.

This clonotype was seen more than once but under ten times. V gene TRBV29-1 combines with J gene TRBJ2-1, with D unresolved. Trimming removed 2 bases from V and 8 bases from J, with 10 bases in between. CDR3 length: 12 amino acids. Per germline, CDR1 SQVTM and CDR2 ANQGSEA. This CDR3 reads CSVELGIYEQFF. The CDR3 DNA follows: TGCAGCGTTGAACTGGGTATCTATGAGCAGTTCTTC.

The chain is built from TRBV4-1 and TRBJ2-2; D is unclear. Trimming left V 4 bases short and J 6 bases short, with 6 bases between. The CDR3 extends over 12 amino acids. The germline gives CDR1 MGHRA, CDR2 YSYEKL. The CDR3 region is CASSPVAGELFF. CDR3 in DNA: TGCGCCAGCAGCCCCGTGGCCGGGGAGCTGTTTTTT.

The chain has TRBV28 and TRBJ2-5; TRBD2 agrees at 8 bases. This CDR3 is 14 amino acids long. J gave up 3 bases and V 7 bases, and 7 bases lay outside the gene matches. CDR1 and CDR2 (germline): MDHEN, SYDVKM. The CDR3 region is CASKPNGGEETQYF. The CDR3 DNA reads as TGTGCCAGCAAACCAAACGGGGGGGAAGAGACCCAGTACTTC.

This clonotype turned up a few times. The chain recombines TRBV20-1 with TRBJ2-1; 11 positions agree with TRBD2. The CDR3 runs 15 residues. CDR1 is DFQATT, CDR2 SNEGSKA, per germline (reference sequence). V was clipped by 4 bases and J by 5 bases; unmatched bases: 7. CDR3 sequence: CSAKRTSGRNNEQFF. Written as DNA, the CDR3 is TGCAGTGCTAAAAGGACTAGCGGGCGGAACAATGAGCAGTTCTTC.

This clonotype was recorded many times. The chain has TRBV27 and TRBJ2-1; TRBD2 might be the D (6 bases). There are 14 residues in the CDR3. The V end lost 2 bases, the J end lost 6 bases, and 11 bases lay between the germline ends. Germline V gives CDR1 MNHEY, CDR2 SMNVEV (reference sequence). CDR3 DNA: TGTGCCAGCAGTTTAGGGCAGGGAGGCAATGAGCAGTTCTTC. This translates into CASSLGQGGNEQFF.

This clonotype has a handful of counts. CDR3 region: CASSLAGILPTDTQYF. CDR3 DNA: TGTGCCAGCAGCTTAGCTGGGATTCTACCCACAGATACGCAGTATTTT. The genes are TRBV7-2 and TRBJ2-3; no reliable D call. The germline gives CDR1 SGHTA, CDR2 FQGNSA. V shed 0 bases and J shed 2 bases, with 12 bases lying between them. CDR3 length: 16 amino acids.

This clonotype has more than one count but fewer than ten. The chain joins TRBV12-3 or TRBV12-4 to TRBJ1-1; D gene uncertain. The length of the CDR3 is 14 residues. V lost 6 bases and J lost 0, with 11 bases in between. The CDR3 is CASSLPNLNTEAFF. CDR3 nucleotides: TGTGCCAGCAGCCTACCCAATTTGAACACTGAAGCTTTCTTT.

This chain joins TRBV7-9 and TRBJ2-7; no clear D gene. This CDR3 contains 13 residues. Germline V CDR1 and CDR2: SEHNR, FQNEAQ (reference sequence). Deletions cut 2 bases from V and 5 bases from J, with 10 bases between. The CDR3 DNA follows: TGTGCCAGCAGCTTATCAGGTCCGGACGAGCAGTACTTC. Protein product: CASSLSGPDEQYF. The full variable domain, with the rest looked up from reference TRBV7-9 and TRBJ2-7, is DTGVSQNPRHKITKRGQNVTFRCDPISEHNRLYWYRQTLGQGPEFLTYFQNEAQLEKSRLLSDRFSAERPKGSFSTLEIQRTEQGDSAMYLCASSLSGPDEQYFGPGTRLTVT.